This T cell receptor beta chain was identified in a study of CD8 T cells in Susac syndrome. V shed 2 bases, J shed 6 bases, and the junction held 7 bases outside the gene matches. The CDR3 is 17 residues long. The germline V gene has CDR1 ENHRY and CDR2 SYGVKD. It was with random hexamers that roughly 0.45 to 1 ug RNA was reverse transcribed. Each CDR3 protein gets one entry after TCRdb re-called the immunoSEQ multiplex PCR reads with MiXCR. Among around 180,000 distinct CDR3 sequences, almost 96% were seen once, and the ten largest hold more than 0.09%. This receptor was obtained from a human donor with multiple sclerosis. The sequenced sample was CD4+ T cells from PBMCs. The chain recombines TRBV10-3 with TRBJ2-3; 14 positions match TRBD2. Here the CDR3 DNA reads TGTGCCATCAGTGAGAGCCCGGGACTAGCGGGGGACGATACGCAGTATTTT. This encodes CAISESPGLAGDDTQYF.